This T cell receptor (beta chain) comes out of a study of blood T cell repertoires in COVID-19. Whole-study context: Spain, Italy and the United States supplied samples that represented acute and convalescent COVID-19.

This clone appeared once. Clones were read by immunoSEQ multiplex PCR, and TCRdb kept only the in-frame ones, dropping some. The table has approximately 310,000 clones, around 86% seen once. V was pared by 3 bases and J by 3 bases, with 0 bases of the junction left unmatched. The V gene's germline CDR1 is SGHRS and CDR2 YFSETQ. The CDR3 sequence is 12 residues long. V and J are TRBV5-1 and TRBJ2-7; 7 positions match TRBD1. The sequence was obtained from a man aged 50 to 59 with active or convalescent COVID-19. The sequencing input was peripheral blood. CDR3 bases: TGCGCCAGCAGCTGGACAGGCTACGAGCAGTACTTC. Its translation: CASSWTGYEQYF.